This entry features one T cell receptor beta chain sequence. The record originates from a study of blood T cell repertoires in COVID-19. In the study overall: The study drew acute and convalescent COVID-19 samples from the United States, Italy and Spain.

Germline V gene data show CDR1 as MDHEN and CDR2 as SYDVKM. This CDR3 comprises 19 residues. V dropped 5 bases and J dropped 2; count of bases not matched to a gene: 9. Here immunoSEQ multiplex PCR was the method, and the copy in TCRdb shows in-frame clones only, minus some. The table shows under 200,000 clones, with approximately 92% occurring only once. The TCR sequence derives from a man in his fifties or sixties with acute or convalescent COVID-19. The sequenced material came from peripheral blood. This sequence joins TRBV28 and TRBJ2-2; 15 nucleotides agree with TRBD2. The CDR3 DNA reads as TGTGCCAGCAGTCGACAGGGACTAGCGGGAGGCGGTAACACCGGGGAGCTGTTTTTT. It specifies CASSRQGLAGGGNTGELFF. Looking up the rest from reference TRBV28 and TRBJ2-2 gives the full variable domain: DVKVTQSSRYLVKRTGEKVFLECVQDMDHENMFWYRQDPGLGLRLIYFSYDVKMKEKGDIPEGYSVSREKKERFSLILESASTNQTSMYLCASSRQGLAGGGNTGELFFGEGSRLTVL.